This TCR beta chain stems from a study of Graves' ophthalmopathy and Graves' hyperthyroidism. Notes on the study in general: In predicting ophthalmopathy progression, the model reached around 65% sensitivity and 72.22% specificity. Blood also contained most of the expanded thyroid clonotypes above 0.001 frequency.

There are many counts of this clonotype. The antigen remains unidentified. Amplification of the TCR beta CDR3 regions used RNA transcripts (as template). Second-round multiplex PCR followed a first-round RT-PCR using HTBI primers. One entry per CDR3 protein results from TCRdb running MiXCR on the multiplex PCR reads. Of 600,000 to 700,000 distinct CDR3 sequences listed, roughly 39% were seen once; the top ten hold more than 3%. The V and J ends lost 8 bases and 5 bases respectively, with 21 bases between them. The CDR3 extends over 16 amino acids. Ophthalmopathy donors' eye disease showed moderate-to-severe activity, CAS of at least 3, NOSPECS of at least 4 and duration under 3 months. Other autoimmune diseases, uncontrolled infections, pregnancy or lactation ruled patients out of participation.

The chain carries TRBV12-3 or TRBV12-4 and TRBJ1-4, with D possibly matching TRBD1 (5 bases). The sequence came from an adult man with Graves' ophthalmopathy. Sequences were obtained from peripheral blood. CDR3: CASLPGRRTRNEKLFF. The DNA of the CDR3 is TGTGCCAGCTTACCGGGACGGAGAACTAGGAATGAAAAACTGTTTTTT.